The 21 T cell receptor beta chains below come from one sample, sequenced in a study of shared clonotypes between healthy human individuals. Naive CD8 populations comprised CD45RO-negative cells positively selected for CCR7, excluding terminally differentiated effector memory CD45RA+ cells. Sequencing used immunoSEQ multiplex PCR; TCRdb keeps in-frame clones, though not all of them. Here the sample spans under 600,000 clones, nearly 98% being singletons. Sequencing was performed on naive CD8+ T cells sorted from blood. The origin of the receptors is a man in his thirties or forties in good health.

The chain uses TRBV5-5 and TRBJ2-1, with 8 bases fitting TRBD2. CDR1 is SGHKS, CDR2 YYEKEE, per germline (reference sequence). Unmatched junction bases numbered 6, after V lost 1 base and J lost 6 bases. This CDR3 is 15 amino acids long. The CDR3, as DNA: TGTGCCAGCAGCTTGAGCGGGAGTAGGGGCAATGAGCAGTTCTTC. Protein sequence: CASSLSGSRGNEQFF. Complete variable domain (other parts from reference TRBV5-5 and TRBJ2-1): DAGVTQSPTHLIKTRGQQVTLRCSPISGHKSVSWYQQVLGQGPQFIFQYYEKEERGRGNFPDRFSARQFPNYSSELNVNALLLGDSALYLCASSLSGSRGNEQFFGPGTRLTVL.

The CDR3 region is CATSRATGNSNQPQHF. The CDR3 nucleotides are TGTGCCACCAGCAGAGCGACAGGGAATAGCAATCAGCCCCAGCATTTT. V is TRBV15 and J is TRBJ1-5; 7 bases match TRBD1. The CDR3 spans 16 residues. The ends lost 1 base at V and 0 bases at J; junction bases unmatched: 3. Germline V gene data show CDR1 as LNHNV and CDR2 as YYDKDF (reference sequence).

V usage is TRBV15 and J usage is TRBJ2-7, with 10 bases aligning to TRBD2. This CDR3 region has 15 residues. Per germline, CDR1 LNHNV and CDR2 YYDKDF (reference sequence). The V gene end was trimmed by 5 bases and the J gene end by 3 bases; junction bases not matched to a gene: 7. CDR3 nucleotide sequence: TGTGCCACCAGCGAAGGGGGACTAGCGCACTACGAGCAGTACTTC. This gives the protein CATSEGGLAHYEQYF.

J is TRBJ2-7 and V is TRBV9, with D possibly called TRBD1 or TRBD2 (5 bases each). Germline CDR1 and CDR2: SGDLS and YYNGEE. The CDR3 length is 16 residues. The V end was cut by 0 bases, the J end by 3 bases, with 16 bases between. CDR3 in DNA: TGTGCCAGCAGCGTAGGGTCCGGGGACCGAGGCTACGAGCAGTACTTC. Translating it yields CASSVGSGDRGYEQYF.

The rearrangement links TRBV10-2 to TRBJ1-1; D remains unclear. The CDR3 runs 14 residues. Germline values: CDR1 WSHSY, CDR2 SAAADI. V was cut by 2 bases and J by 0 bases, with 7 bases left in between. CDR3 coding DNA: TGCGCCAGCAGTGAGGGTGGGGTGAACACTGAAGCTTTCTTT. This translates into CASSEGGVNTEAFF.

Written as DNA, the CDR3 is TGCGCCAGCAGCTTGGATCCCCTGGATCCGCCCGCGATGGACTATGGCTACACCTTC. As protein: CASSLDPLDPPAMDYGYTF. The V gene is TRBV5-1, the J gene TRBJ1-2; D call uncertain. The CDR3 runs 19 residues. Looked up from germline, CDR1 is SGHRS and CDR2 is YFSETQ. With 0 bases removed from V and 3 bases from J, the gap between germline ends came to 24 bases. Full variable domain (missing parts from reference TRBV5-1 and TRBJ1-2): KAGVTQTPRYLIKTRGQQVTLSCSPISGHRSVSWYQQTPGQGLQFLFEYFSETQRNKGNFPGRFSGRQFSNSRSEMNVSTLELGDSALYLCASSLDPLDPPAMDYGYTFGSGTRLTVV.

The chain is built from TRBV5-5 and TRBJ2-1; D gene ambiguous. V was pared by 0 bases and J by 0 bases, with 10 bases between. The CDR3 covers 16 residues. The germline V gene has CDR1 SGHKS and CDR2 YYEKEE (reference sequence). CDR3 sequence: CASSLADPSSYNEQFF. The CDR3 DNA reads as TGTGCCAGCAGCTTGGCAGATCCTAGCTCCTACAATGAGCAGTTCTTC.

The chain uses TRBV12-5 and TRBJ2-3, with 9 positions matching TRBD1. Germline CDR1 LGHNT, CDR2 FRNRAP. The CDR3 spans 22 residues. V dropped 0 bases and J dropped 4; count of bases not matched to a gene: 23. This chain's CDR3 is CASGLVRGIVDLQGASADTQYF. The DNA of the CDR3 is TGTGCTAGTGGTTTGGTACGGGGCATCGTTGATCTACAGGGGGCATCGGCAGATACGCAGTATTTT.

The chain uses TRBV7-9 and TRBJ2-7, with D hard to call. CDR3 size: 15 residues. CDR1 and CDR2 (germline): SEHNR, FQNEAQ (reference sequence). V was pared by 0 bases and J by 5 bases, with 14 bases between. The CDR3 spells CASSLAAAGVNEQYF. In DNA, the CDR3 is TGTGCCAGCAGCTTAGCTGCGGCTGGGGTAAACGAGCAGTACTTC.

This clone has just one count. CDR3 amino acids: CASSVRGSYNEQFF. CDR3 bases: TGCGCCAGCAGTGTCCGGGGTTCCTACAATGAGCAGTTCTTC. V and J are TRBV5-1 and TRBJ2-1; maybe TRBD2 (5 bases). The germline V gene encodes CDR1 SGHRS and CDR2 YFSETQ. The CDR3 contains 14 residues. The ends were cut back, 5 bases at V and 1 base at J, with 10 bases in the middle.

V usage is TRBV7-9 and J usage is TRBJ2-1; D is perhaps TRBD1 (6 bases). V lost 6 bases and J lost 2, with 11 bases in between. Germline assignment: CDR1 SEHNR and CDR2 FQNEAQ (reference sequence). The CDR3 runs 14 residues. The CDR3 region has the DNA TGTGCCAGCAGTCACAGGGTACCCTACAATGAGCAGTTCTTC. Its translation: CASSHRVPYNEQFF.

The rearrangement joins TRBV7-9 to TRBJ1-2; no clear D. Germline V lookup: CDR1 SEHNR, CDR2 FQNEAQ (reference sequence). This CDR3 has 14 amino acids. V was shortened by 1 base and J by 0 bases, with 6 bases between the two germline ends. Written as DNA, the CDR3 is TGTGCCAGCAGCTTAGAGGAAACTAACTATGGCTACACCTTC. Its protein product is CASSLEETNYGYTF.

V and J are TRBV28 and TRBJ2-1; 13 nucleotides align to TRBD2. The CDR3 runs 18 residues. V shed 5 bases, J shed 2 bases, and the junction held 9 bases outside the gene matches. CDR1 MDHEN and CDR2 SYDVKM come from the germline V gene. The CDR3 region is CASSARTSGSGAYNEQFF. The CDR3 region has the DNA TGTGCCAGCAGTGCCAGGACTAGCGGGAGTGGCGCCTACAATGAGCAGTTCTTC.

The chain is built from TRBV5-4 and TRBJ2-3, with 8 bases aligning to TRBD1. V shed 4 bases, J shed 0 bases, and the junction held 7 bases outside the gene matches. Germline loops: CDR1 SGHNT, CDR2 YYREEE (reference sequence). This CDR3 spans 16 amino acids. The CDR3 spells CASSAYRGDSTDTQYF. For the CDR3, the DNA is TGTGCCAGCAGCGCCTACAGGGGGGATAGCACAGATACGCAGTATTTT. Filled out from reference TRBV5-4 and TRBJ2-3, the complete variable domain reads ETGVTQSPTHLIKTRGQQVTLRCSSQSGHNTVSWYQQALGQGPQFIFQYYREEENGRGNFPPRFSGLQFPNYSSELNVNALELDDSALYLCASSAYRGDSTDTQYFGPGTRLTVL.

V usage is TRBV5-6 and J usage is TRBJ1-4; weak D call: TRBD1 (5 bases). The CDR3 consists of 13 residues. CDR1 is SGHDT, CDR2 YYEEEE, per germline. V dropped 6 bases and J dropped 5 bases, with 11 bases sitting between them. This chain's CDR3 is CASKGLLNEKLFF. CDR3 coding DNA: TGTGCCAGCAAGGGGCTGCTGAATGAAAAACTGTTTTTT.

The chain carries TRBV9 and TRBJ2-7; the D is unclear. The V and J ends lost 4 bases and 5 bases respectively, with 16 bases between them. CDR1 is SGDLS and CDR2 is YYNGEE in the germline V gene. The CDR3 runs to 14 residues. DNA of the CDR3: TGTGCCAGCAGCCCCGGTATGGGGTGGGACGAGCAGTACTTC. Protein sequence: CASSPGMGWDEQYF.

V is TRBV29-1 and J is TRBJ2-3, with D unclear. Germline lookup yields CDR1 SQVTM and CDR2 ANQGSEA. The V end lost 4 bases, the J end lost 2 bases, and 16 bases lay between the germline ends. This CDR3 has 15 residues. The CDR3 coding sequence is TGCAGCGTTGTCTCCCCAGGCCAGTACACAGATACGCAGTATTTT. Translated: CSVVSPGQYTDTQYF.

The V call is TRBV5-5, the J call TRBJ2-4; D is possibly TRBD1 (6 bases). Germline assignment: CDR1 SGHKS and CDR2 YYEKEE (reference sequence). This CDR3 has 13 residues. V was shortened by 1 base and J by 5 bases, with 7 bases between the two germline ends. The CDR3 reads CASSLPGENIQYF. The CDR3 DNA follows: TGTGCCAGCAGCTTGCCAGGGGAAAACATTCAGTACTTC.

The chain joins TRBV7-9 to TRBJ2-7; 7 bases line up with TRBD1. From germline, CDR1 is SEHNR and CDR2 FQNEAQ (reference sequence). V was clipped by 5 bases and J by 0 bases; unmatched bases: 10. The CDR3 loop spans 16 amino acids. CDR3 loop: CASSPRTGLSSYEQYF. The CDR3 nucleotides are TGTGCCAGCAGCCCGAGGACAGGCCTAAGCTCCTACGAGCAGTACTTC.

This clone has only one observation. The chain recombines TRBV2 with TRBJ2-1; 9 positions agree with TRBD1. The CDR3 is 15 residues long. Germline assignment: CDR1 SNHLY and CDR2 FYNNEI. The V and J ends lost 6 bases and 4 bases, in that order; junction bases with no gene match: 7. CDR3 residues: CASRIDRGVYNEQFF. In DNA form, the CDR3 reads TGTGCCAGCAGAATCGACAGGGGGGTGTACAATGAGCAGTTCTTC.

The V and J genes are TRBV7-9 and TRBJ1-4; 9 positions agree with TRBD1. CDR1 and CDR2 (germline): SEHNR, FQNEAQ (reference sequence). J was trimmed by 6 bases and V by 6 bases; bases with no gene match: 11. The CDR3 extends over 16 amino acids. CDR3 amino acids: CASSSIRDRAYEKLFF. The DNA for the CDR3 is TGTGCCAGCAGTTCCATCCGGGACAGGGCCTATGAAAAACTGTTTTTT.